This T cell receptor beta chain was identified during a study of persistence of HIV-infected CD4 T cells. Looking at the study overall: Up to about 200 mL blood was drawn at multiple time points; a couple of donors had single-time leukapheresis.

Cells were stimulated with overlapping HIV-1 Gag 15-mer peptides. Sorted nonresponding memory CD4+ T cells were CD40L-negative, CD69-negative, CD45RO-high. Donors had CD4+ T cell counts above 400 cells/uL and were CMV-seropositive. Stimulated PBMCs had first been depleted of CD8+ T cells. A remark on this clone: As yet, its antigen is unknown.

The libraries were made with immunoSEQ version 4 in survey mode. Clones were sequenced by immunoSEQ multiplex PCR, and TCRdb holds only the in-frame ones, with some missing. The table has about 40,000 clones, approximately 80% seen once; the top ten hold 12% to 15%. The CDR3 loop spans 13 amino acids. In germline, CDR1 is LGHNT, CDR2 FRNRAP. Trimming left V 2 bases short and J 11 bases short, with 12 bases between. The sequencing here drew on CD4+ T cells sorted from PBMCs after roughly 20-hour stimulation, taken from a patient who received antiretroviral therapy. This TCR came from an adult man with HIV who was CMV-seropositive. The J gene is TRBJ1-4, the V gene TRBV12-5; D not certain. The CDR3 DNA sequence: TGTGCTAGTGGTTTGATGCCCGGCGGGAAACTGTTTTTT. Protein: CASGLMPGGKLFF.